This T cell receptor (beta chain) emerged from a study of T-cell memory formation after mild COVID-19. Study information: Clusters were largely donor specific.

In this sample, this clonotype turned up a few times. The target antigen is unknown. TCRdb analysed the 5' RACE reads with MiXCR anew, one entry per CDR3 protein. The table lists 200,000 to 300,000 distinct CDR3 sequences, over 8.5% of them singletons. There are 15 residues in the CDR3. Germline assignment: CDR1 SGHRS and CDR2 YFSETQ. Trimming pared 2 bases from V and 0 bases from J, leaving 11 bases between. Study-wide findings and caveats: Contracting clones from day 15 to 85 had balanced CD4/CD8; later expanders favoured CD4+. CD4+ clones that contracted lay mainly in CM and EM; CD8+ ones lay in EMRA.

J is TRBJ1-1 and V is TRBV5-1; the D gene is possibly TRBD1 (6 bases). This clonotype was obtained from a man aged 18-30 years who had mild COVID-19 (a few samples of this study predate the infection). Cell type and time point are not known. The source material was PBMCs or a T cell subset sorted from them (not recorded which). The CDR3 nucleotides are TGCGCCAGCAGCTTCTCAGGGGCTATGAACACTGAAGCTTTCTTT. This encodes CASSFSGAMNTEAFF.